The 21 T cell receptor beta chains listed next were all sequenced from one sample in a study of shared clonotypes between healthy human individuals. Clones were read by immunoSEQ multiplex PCR, and TCRdb kept only the in-frame ones, dropping some. Of some 2.4 million clones detected, approximately 94% appear once; the ten largest clones hold 0.36%. Sequencing input: naive CD4+ T cells from PBMCs. Subset in this sample: CD45RA+ positively selected. The origin of the receptors is a man aged 18 to 29 in good health. Some clones in this sample may be carry-over from other donors' samples.

This chain connects TRBV7-9 to TRBJ2-7, with TRBD2 matching over 13 bases. V shed 5 bases, J shed 4 bases, and the junction held 5 bases outside the gene matches. Germline CDR1 reads SEHNR; CDR2 reads FQNEAQ (reference sequence). The CDR3 sequence is 15 residues long. The CDR3 region has the DNA TGTGCCAGCAGCGCGGGACTAGCGGGAAGGTACGAGCAGTACTTC. This gives the protein CASSAGLAGRYEQYF.

The DNA for the CDR3 is TGTGCCAGCATGGGGGAAACCTACGAGCAGTACTTC. Translated: CASMGETYEQYF. The chain employs TRBV6-5 and TRBJ2-7; D may correspond to TRBD1 or TRBD2 (5 bases each). V lost 7 bases to trimming and J lost 2 bases, with 9 bases between them. The CDR3 covers 12 residues. Germline V gene sequence: CDR1 MNHEY, CDR2 SVGAGI.

This sequence joins TRBV29-1 and TRBJ2-1; D gene ambiguous. Germline CDR1 reads SQVTM; CDR2 reads ANQGSEA. The germline V and J ends were trimmed by 4 bases and 4 bases, with 20 bases remaining between them. The CDR3 sequence is 16 residues long. CDR3 residues: CSVVPNRARLYNEQFF. In nucleotides, the CDR3 is TGCAGCGTTGTCCCAAATCGCGCAAGATTATACAATGAGCAGTTCTTC.

The chain carries TRBV30 and TRBJ2-5; D remains unclear. V was trimmed by 1 base and J by 6 bases, leaving 6 bases between them. The germline CDR1 and CDR2 sequences are GTSNPN and SVGIG (reference sequence). This CDR3 is built from 11 residues. CDR3: CAWSGGKTQYF. As DNA, the CDR3 is TGTGCCTGGAGTGGGGGAAAGACCCAGTACTTC. Based on the CDR3 plus reference TRBV30 and TRBJ2-5, the full variable domain is SQTIHQWPATLVQPVGSPLSLECTVEGTSNPNLYWYRQAAGRGLQLLFYSVGIGQISSEVPQNLSASRPQDRQFILSSKKLLLSDSGFYLCAWSGGKTQYFGPGTRLLVL.

To note about this clone: This same CDR3 is encoded by further DNA sequences in the sample. The chain combines TRBV5-1 with TRBJ2-7; 10 positions agree with TRBD1. The CDR3 runs to 14 residues. Looked up from germline, CDR1 is SGHRS and CDR2 is YFSETQ. V shed 3 bases, J shed 0 bases, and the junction held 0 bases outside the gene matches. CDR3 residues: CASSWTGGSYEQYF. CDR3 nucleotide sequence: TGCGCCAGCAGCTGGACAGGGGGCTCCTACGAGCAGTACTTC.

The chain links TRBV6-5 to TRBJ2-1; 7 bases are a match to TRBD1. Germline trimming cut 5 bases from V and 2 bases from J; bases unmatched to any gene: 3. The germline V gene has CDR1 MNHEY and CDR2 SVGAGI. The CDR3 totals 14 residues. The CDR3: CASSQGQTYNEQFF. The CDR3 DNA reads as TGTGCCAGCAGTCAGGGACAGACCTACAATGAGCAGTTCTTC.

The chain uses TRBV18 and TRBJ1-1; TRBD1 agrees at 12 bases. The CDR3 is made up of 16 amino acids. The junction had 8 bases not matched to a gene; V was cut back by 3 bases and J by 6 bases. Germline V CDR1 and CDR2: KGHSH, LQKENI. The CDR3 loop is CASSPLTGTGGSEAFF. The CDR3 coding sequence is TGTGCCAGCTCACCTTTAACCGGGACAGGGGGCTCTGAAGCTTTCTTT. Variable domain in full (rest from reference TRBV18 and TRBJ1-1): NAGVMQNPRHLVRRRGQEARLRCSPMKGHSHVYWYRQLPEEGLKFMVYLQKENIIDESGMPKERFSAEFPKEGPSILRIQQVVRGDSAAYFCASSPLTGTGGSEAFFGQGTRLTVV.

This chain links TRBV5-4 with TRBJ2-5; a weak D match, TRBD1 (6 bases). V dropped 1 base and J dropped 3 bases, with 10 bases sitting between them. The length of the CDR3 is 14 residues. Looked up from germline, CDR1 is SGHNT and CDR2 is YYREEE (reference sequence). The CDR3 spells CASSLWQGKETQYF. The CDR3 nucleotides are TGTGCCAGCAGCTTGTGGCAGGGGAAAGAGACCCAGTACTTC.

V and J are TRBV6-1 and TRBJ2-7; 7 bases align to TRBD1. This CDR3 has 15 residues. Trimming removed 6 bases from V and 5 bases from J; junction bases left unmatched: 13. Per the germline V gene, CDR1 is MNHNS and CDR2 is SASEGT. Written as DNA, the CDR3 is TGTGCCAGCAGGGTCTCGACAGGGACGATCCACGAGCAGTACTTC. This translates into CASRVSTGTIHEQYF.

The chain employs TRBV4-1 and TRBJ2-1; TRBD1 or TRBD2 may be the D gene (5 bases each). Trimming cost V 1 base and J 1 base, with 20 bases left between them. Germline CDR1 MGHRA, CDR2 YSYEKL. The CDR3 runs to 19 residues. DNA of the CDR3: TGCGCCAGCAGCCAAGTAAGGGGAGACTCACGGGTTTCCTACAATGAGCAGTTCTTC. Translating it yields CASSQVRGDSRVSYNEQFF.

This clone appeared a few times. The V call is TRBV30, the J call TRBJ1-5; D ambiguous. Trimming cost V 4 bases and J 8 bases, with 18 bases left between them. Germline lookup yields CDR1 GTSNPN and CDR2 SVGIG (reference sequence). The CDR3 loop spans 14 amino acids. The DNA of the CDR3 is TGTGCCTGGACTAATCACGGGCCCGACGAGCCCCAGCATTTT. Protein sequence: CAWTNHGPDEPQHF.

CDR3: CSVAPRQAGYGYTF. In nucleotides, the CDR3 is TGCAGCGTTGCCCCCAGACAGGCCGGCTATGGCTACACCTTC. V usage is TRBV29-1 and J usage is TRBJ1-2, with D perhaps matching TRBD1 (6 bases). Trimming removed 4 bases at V and 4 bases at J, with 16 bases between. The CDR3 has 14 amino acids. Germline V gene lookup returns CDR1 SQVTM and CDR2 ANQGSEA.

The V call is TRBV18, the J call TRBJ1-1; D not certain. V lost 5 bases and J lost 2, with 12 bases in between. The CDR3 length is 14 residues. Per germline, CDR1 KGHSH and CDR2 LQKENI. CDR3 bases: TGTGCCAGCTCATACGCCCCGGGTAACACTGAAGCTTTCTTT. Its protein is CASSYAPGNTEAFF.

This chain links TRBV5-4 with TRBJ2-7; D perhaps matches TRBD2 (6 bases). Germline V lookup: CDR1 SGHNT, CDR2 YYREEE (reference sequence). The CDR3 runs 13 residues. The V gene lost 6 bases and the J gene lost 4 bases, with 14 bases spanning the gap. CDR3 sequence (DNA): TGTGCCAGCAATCATGGGAGCGGGTACGAGCAGTACTTC. It codes for CASNHGSGYEQYF.

J is TRBJ2-2 and V is TRBV6-5; 7 bases fit TRBD1. CDR1 and CDR2 (germline): MNHEY, SVGAGI. V trimming: 0 bases; J trimming: 2 bases; junction bases outside the gene matches: 3. The CDR3 runs 16 residues. The CDR3 nucleotides are TGTGCCAGCAGTTACTCGAGGGGGCACAACACCGGGGAGCTGTTTTTT. Translated, it gives CASSYSRGHNTGELFF.

The chain has TRBV30 and TRBJ1-2; 9 bases line up with TRBD1. V shed 4 bases and J 6 bases; nucleotides not matched to a gene: 9. CDR1 is GTSNPN, CDR2 SVGIG, per germline (reference sequence). This CDR3 has 14 residues. CDR3 amino acids: CAWKTYDRGDGYTF. In DNA, the CDR3 is TGTGCCTGGAAGACCTACGACAGGGGGGATGGCTACACCTTC. Full variable domain (outside the CDR3, taken from reference TRBV30 and TRBJ1-2): SQTIHQWPATLVQPVGSPLSLECTVEGTSNPNLYWYRQAAGRGLQLLFYSVGIGQISSEVPQNLSASRPQDRQFILSSKKLLLSDSGFYLCAWKTYDRGDGYTFGSGTRLTVV.

There are a few counts of this clone. The chain has TRBV30 and TRBJ2-6, with D uncertain. Germline CDR1 GTSNPN, CDR2 SVGIG (reference sequence). Deletions cut 2 bases from V and 4 bases from J, with 9 bases between. The CDR3 runs to 14 residues. In DNA form, the CDR3 reads TGTGCCTGGAGTTCCCCTTCCGGGGCCAACGTCCTGACTTTC. This codes for CAWSSPSGANVLTF.

In its sample, this clone was seen once. The chain carries TRBV4-1 and TRBJ2-5; possible D gene TRBD2, 5 bases. The ends were cut back, 0 bases at V and 4 bases at J, with 12 bases in the middle. The CDR3 is made up of 15 amino acids. Germline V gene sequence: CDR1 MGHRA, CDR2 YSYEKL. The CDR3 DNA reads TGCGCCAGCAGCCAAGATGATGCTAGCCGAGAGACCCAGTACTTC. Its protein product is CASSQDDASRETQYF.

A word on this clone: Additional DNA sequences in this sample encode the identical CDR3. The chain uses TRBV27 and TRBJ2-2; possible D gene TRBD2, 5 bases. This CDR3 is built from 12 residues. Germline V gene data show CDR1 as MNHEY and CDR2 as SMNVEV (reference sequence). Trimming removed 9 bases from V and 4 bases from J, with 9 bases in between. The CDR3 loop reads CASRRGTGELFF. In DNA form, the CDR3 reads TGTGCCAGTAGACGGGGCACCGGGGAGCTGTTTTTT.

The rearrangement uses TRBV5-6 and TRBJ2-7; D unresolved. The germline V and J ends were trimmed by 0 bases and 2 bases, with 6 bases remaining between them. Germline V lookup: CDR1 SGHDT, CDR2 YYEEEE. The CDR3 runs to 13 residues. Written as DNA, the CDR3 is TGTGCCAGCAGCTTGGAGGTTGCCTACGAGCAGTACTTC. Amino acid sequence: CASSLEVAYEQYF.

This chain joins TRBV5-1 and TRBJ2-7; 10 bases line up with TRBD1. V gave up 3 bases and J gave up 2 bases; unmatched junction bases: 2. Germline loops: CDR1 SGHRS, CDR2 YFSETQ. The CDR3 sequence is 14 residues long. In DNA form, the CDR3 reads TGCGCCAGCAGCTGGGGGACAGGGGCCTACGAGCAGTACTTC. Translation: CASSWGTGAYEQYF.